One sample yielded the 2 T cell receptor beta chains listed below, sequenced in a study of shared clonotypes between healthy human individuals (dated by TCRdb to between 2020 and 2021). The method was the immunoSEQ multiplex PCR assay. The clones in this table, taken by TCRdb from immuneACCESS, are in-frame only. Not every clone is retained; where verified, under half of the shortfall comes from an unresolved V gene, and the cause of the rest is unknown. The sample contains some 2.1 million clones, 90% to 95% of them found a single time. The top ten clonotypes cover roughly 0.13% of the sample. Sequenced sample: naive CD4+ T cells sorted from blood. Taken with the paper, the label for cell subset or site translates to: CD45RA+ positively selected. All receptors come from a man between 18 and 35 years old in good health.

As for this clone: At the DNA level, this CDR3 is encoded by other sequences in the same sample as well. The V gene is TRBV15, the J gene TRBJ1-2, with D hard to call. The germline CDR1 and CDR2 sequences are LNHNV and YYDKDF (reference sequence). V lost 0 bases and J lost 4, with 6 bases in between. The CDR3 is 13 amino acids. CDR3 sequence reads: CATSRDRSYGYTF. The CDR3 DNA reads TGTGCCACCAGCAGAGATCGGAGCTATGGCTACACCTTC.

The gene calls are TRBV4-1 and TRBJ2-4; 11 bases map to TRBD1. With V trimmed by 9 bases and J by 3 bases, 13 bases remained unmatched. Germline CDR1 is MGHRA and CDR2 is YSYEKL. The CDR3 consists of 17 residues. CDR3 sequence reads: CASSGTGGQLGKNIQYF. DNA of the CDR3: TGCGCCAGTTCCGGGACAGGGGGGCAACTGGGCAAAAACATTCAGTACTTC.